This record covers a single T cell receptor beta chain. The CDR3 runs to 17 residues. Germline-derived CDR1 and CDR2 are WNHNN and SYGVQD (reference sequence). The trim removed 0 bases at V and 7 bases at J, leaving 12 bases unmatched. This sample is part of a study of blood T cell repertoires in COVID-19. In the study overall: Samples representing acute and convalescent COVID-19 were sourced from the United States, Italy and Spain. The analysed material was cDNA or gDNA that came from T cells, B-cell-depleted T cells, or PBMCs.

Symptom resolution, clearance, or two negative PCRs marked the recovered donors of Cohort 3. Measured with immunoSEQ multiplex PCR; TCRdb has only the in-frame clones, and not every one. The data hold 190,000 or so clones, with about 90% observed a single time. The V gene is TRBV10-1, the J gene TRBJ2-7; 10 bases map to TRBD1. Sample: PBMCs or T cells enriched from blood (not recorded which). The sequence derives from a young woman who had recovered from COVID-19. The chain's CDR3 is CASSESTLGTGAREQYF. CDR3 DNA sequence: TGCGCCAGCAGTGAGTCGACTCTCGGGACAGGGGCTAGAGAGCAGTACTTC.